This record covers a single TCR beta chain. Its antigen is unknown. These data belong to a study of post-analysis software for immune sequencing data. Germline assignment: CDR1 LGHDT and CDR2 YNNKEL (reference sequence). Trimming left V 0 bases short and J 6 bases short, with 9 bases between. CDR3 length: 13 amino acids. The TCR beta cDNA libraries carried unique molecular identifiers. TCRdb redid the calling of the PCR reads with MiXCR, one entry per CDR3 protein. The data contain about 500,000 distinct CDR3 sequences, around 40% of them singletons. Notes on the study in general: Patients with multiple sclerosis recorded significantly lower normalized Chao1 diversity than controls, the study found. The F measure placed samples prepared in the same batch into strongly shared clusters. Patients had higher frequencies than controls of roughly 5 TRBV segments, including TRBV5-6, TRBV5-1 and TRBV20-1.

The clonotype was recovered from a girl under 18 with multiple sclerosis. Sample: blood. The rearrangement links TRBV3-1 to TRBJ2-7; D unresolved. CDR3: CASSQEIVLEQYF. CDR3 DNA: TGTGCCAGCAGCCAAGAAATAGTTCTCGAGCAGTACTTC.